The sequence of this TCR beta chain was determined in a study of cytomegalovirus exposure and HLA in healthy donors. General study findings and limits: Cytomegalovirus association was assigned to more than 150 TCR beta chains. Most TCRs appeared rarely, but some public TCRs recurred in many donors.

The V gene's germline CDR1 is SGHKS and CDR2 YYEKEE (reference sequence). The CDR3 is 13 residues long. Deletions cut 4 bases from V and 8 bases from J, with 15 bases between. While the first cohort had 600 to 850 subjects, the donors belonged to the separate validation cohort of about 120 subjects. As concerns this clone: Its antigen is unidentified.

Clones were read by immunoSEQ multiplex PCR, and TCRdb kept only the in-frame ones, dropping some. The sample lists 50,000 or so clones, about 92% seen once, with approximately 8.1% in the top ten. This chain uses TRBV5-5 with TRBJ1-2; D is possibly TRBD1 (6 bases). Sequencing was performed on PBMCs. The clonotype was recovered from a young woman in good health and CMV-seropositive. The CDR3 is CASSPRGYDGYTF. The CDR3 DNA reads as TGTGCCAGCAGCCCCAGGGGATACGACGGCTACACCTTC.